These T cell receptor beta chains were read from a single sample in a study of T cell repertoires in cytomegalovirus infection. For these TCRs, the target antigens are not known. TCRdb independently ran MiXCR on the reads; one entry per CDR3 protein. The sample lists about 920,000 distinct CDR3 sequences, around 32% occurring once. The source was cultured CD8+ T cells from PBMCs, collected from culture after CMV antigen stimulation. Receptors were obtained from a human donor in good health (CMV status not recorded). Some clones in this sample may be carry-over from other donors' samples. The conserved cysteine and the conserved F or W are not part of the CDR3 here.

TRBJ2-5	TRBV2	ASCGQGAFAFEETQY
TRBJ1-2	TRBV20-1	SARSQIFGRI
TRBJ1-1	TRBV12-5	ASGWTTVMNTEAF
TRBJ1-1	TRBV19	ASSTTGGAKDTEAF
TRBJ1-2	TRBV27	ASSQQGANYGYT
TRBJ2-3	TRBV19	ASSIVPLPTDTQY
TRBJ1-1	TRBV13	ASSLMGRGTEAF
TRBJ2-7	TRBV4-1	ASSQGRPGGDEQY
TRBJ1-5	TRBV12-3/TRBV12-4	ASTPLGSNQPQH
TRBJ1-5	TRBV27	ASSPLDRGLQPQH
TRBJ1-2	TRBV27	ASRPAGTGLNYGYT
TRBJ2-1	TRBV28	ASSTGRLRNNEQF
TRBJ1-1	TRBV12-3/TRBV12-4	ASSSTLSRMNTEAF
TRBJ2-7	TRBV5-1	ASSLNQNLNEQY
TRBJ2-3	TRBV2	ASNRLKTDTQY
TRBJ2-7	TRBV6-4	ASSALDRGSYEQY
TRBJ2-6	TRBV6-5	ASRMDRGTGANVLT
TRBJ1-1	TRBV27	ASSLSNTGAREAF
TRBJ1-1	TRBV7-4	ASSLAREGDAF
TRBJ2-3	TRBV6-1	ASRPGLAGGQPDTQY
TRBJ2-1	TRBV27	ASSSRGELLNEQF
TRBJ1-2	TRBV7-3	VSSLRSHELNYGYT
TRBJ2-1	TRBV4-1	ASSQVPRGPESSYNEQF
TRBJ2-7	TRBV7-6	ASSSIGSNEQY
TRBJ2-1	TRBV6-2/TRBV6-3	ASSDFSYNEQF
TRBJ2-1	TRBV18	ASSPPGGDYNEQF
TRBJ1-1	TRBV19	ATEGPAEAF
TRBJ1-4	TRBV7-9	ASSPPVQGREKLF
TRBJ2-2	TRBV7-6	ASSLIGTTRDVTGELF
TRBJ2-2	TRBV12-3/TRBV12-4	ASSTRDPAQLRTSGENTGELF
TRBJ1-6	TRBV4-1	ASSLKTGLYNSPLH
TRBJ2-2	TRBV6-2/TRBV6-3	ASSELRTVPNTGELF
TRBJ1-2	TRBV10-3	AISPGQGATDGYT
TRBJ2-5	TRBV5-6	ASSLRGPLETQY
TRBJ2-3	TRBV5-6	ASSLDLAIPTDTQY
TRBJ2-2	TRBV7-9	ASTPLAGGIPNTGELF
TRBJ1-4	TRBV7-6	ASSPGTVNEKLF
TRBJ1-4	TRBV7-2	ASSSDSATNEKLF
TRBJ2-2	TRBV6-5	ASSFGTAMNTGELF
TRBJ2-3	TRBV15	ATSRDRLAGLTDTQY
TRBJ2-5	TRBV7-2	ASSLGYRTGEETQY
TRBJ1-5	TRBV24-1	ATSDLGRSNQPQH
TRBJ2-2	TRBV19	ASSHRGRGPTGTGELF
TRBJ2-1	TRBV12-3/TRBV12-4	ASSSGIWEQF
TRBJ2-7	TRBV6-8	ANSYSTARYEQY
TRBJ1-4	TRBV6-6	ASSYTGGYEKLF
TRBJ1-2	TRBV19	ASTPGQNYGYT
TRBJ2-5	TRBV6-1	ATVARGVGETQY
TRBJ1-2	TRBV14	ASSLDSPGYGYT
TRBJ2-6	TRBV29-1	SAVDRDTQGANVLT
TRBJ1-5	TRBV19	ASQGWGNQPQH
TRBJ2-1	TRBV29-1	SVEFLAGDHPYNEQF
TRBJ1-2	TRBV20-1	SARVTDRAYYGYT